One and the same sample provided the 2 T cell receptor beta chains below, sequenced in a study of T cell repertoires and HLA-DP antigens. Clones were sequenced by immunoSEQ multiplex PCR, and TCRdb holds only the in-frame ones, with some missing. The sample lists some 110,000 clones, almost 95% occurring once. Their cognate antigens are unknown. Material for sequencing was CD4+ T cells from PBMCs. These receptors all stem from a woman aged 18 to 35 in good health and CMV-seronegative.

The V call is TRBV9, the J call TRBJ1-1; D is uncertain. V was cut by 0 bases and J by 3 bases, with 12 bases left in between. Looked up from germline, CDR1 is SGDLS and CDR2 is YYNGEE. CDR3 size: 15 residues. CDR3 sequence reads: CASSVDGYGDTEAFF. The DNA of the CDR3 is TGTGCCAGCAGCGTAGACGGGTATGGGGACACTGAAGCTTTCTTT. Full variable domain (remainder filled in from reference TRBV9 and TRBJ1-1): DSGVTQTPKHLITATGQRVTLRCSPRSGDLSVYWYQQSLDQGLQFLIQYYNGEERAKGNILERFSAQQFPDLHSELNLSSLELGDSALYFCASSVDGYGDTEAFFGQGTRLTVV.

This sequence joins TRBV2 and TRBJ1-5; 7 nucleotides agree with TRBD1. Trimming at V came to 6 bases and at J to 4 bases, leaving 9 bases not matched to a gene. The CDR3 totals 15 residues. Germline assignment: CDR1 SNHLY and CDR2 FYNNEI. The DNA of the CDR3 is TGTGCCAGCAGAAGGACGGGACAGACGAATCAGCCCCAGCATTTT. Residues: CASRRTGQTNQPQHF.